One and the same sample provided the 20 T cell receptor beta chains below, sequenced in a study of blood T cell repertoires in COVID-19. Some clones are missing from TCRdb's copy, which holds only in-frame ones; the method was immunoSEQ multiplex PCR. The sample consists of tens of thousands of clones, approximately 84% of them appearing once. Sequenced input: peripheral blood. These receptors were taken from a man aged 45-65 years with acute or convalescent COVID-19.

The chain recombines TRBV4-1 with TRBJ1-5, with D unresolved. CDR1 is MGHRA, CDR2 YSYEKL, per germline. The CDR3 sequence is 14 residues long. With 3 bases removed from V and 9 bases from J, the gap between germline ends came to 15 bases. DNA for the CDR3: TGCGCCAGCAGCCAGCTCGGGCCCGGAGGGCCCCAGCATTTT. This encodes CASSQLGPGGPQHF.

This clone has just one count. This rearrangement joins TRBV13 to TRBJ1-3; no definite D call. From germline, CDR1 is PRHDT and CDR2 FYEKMQ (reference sequence). Trimming shortened V by 5 bases and J by 8 bases, and 22 bases separated the two germline ends. The CDR3 has 16 residues. CDR3 loop: CASSLPLGRAGDTIYF. CDR3 in DNA: TGTGCCAGCAGCCTCCCGTTAGGACGGGCCGGGGACACCATATATTTT.

This clone was recorded once. The chain recombines TRBV7-3 with TRBJ2-1; D is possibly TRBD2 (6 bases). Germline loops: CDR1 SGHTA, CDR2 FQGTGA. This CDR3 spans 14 amino acids. V was shortened by 3 bases and J by 0 bases, with 6 bases between the two germline ends. The CDR3 nucleotides are TGTGCCAGCAGCTTCGGGAGCTCCTACAATGAGCAGTTCTTC. This encodes CASSFGSSYNEQFF.

This chain joins TRBV2 and TRBJ2-1; possibly TRBD1 for D (5 bases). The CDR3 totals 14 residues. V lost 8 bases and J 0 bases, leaving 11 bases between the germline ends. Germline CDR1 and CDR2: SNHLY and FYNNEI. The DNA for the CDR3 is TGTGCCAGCCAAGGGGTTAGCTCCTACAATGAGCAGTTCTTC. Encoded protein: CASQGVSSYNEQFF.

The genes are TRBV10-2 and TRBJ2-7, with TRBD2 as a possible D gene (5 bases). Germline assignment: CDR1 WSHSY and CDR2 SAAADI. CDR3 length: 14 amino acids. Deletions cut 5 bases from V and 3 bases from J, with 14 bases between. The CDR3 coding sequence is TGCGCCAGCAGTCCGGGTGGAGGAGGCTACGAGCAGTACTTC. Translated, it gives CASSPGGGGYEQYF.

This clone is classed as large. The rearrangement joins TRBV4-1 to TRBJ1-4, with D tentatively TRBD1 (6 bases). V lost 0 bases and J lost 6, with 17 bases in between. This CDR3 has 17 residues. Germline CDR1 is MGHRA and CDR2 is YSYEKL. The chain's CDR3 is CASSQDPGWGRDEKLFF. The CDR3 DNA reads as TGCGCCAGCAGCCAAGATCCGGGCTGGGGGCGGGATGAAAAACTGTTTTTT.

This clone was recorded only once. The chain is built from TRBV15 and TRBJ2-4; D possibly corresponds to TRBD2 (7 bases). The ends were cut back, 3 bases at V and 5 bases at J, with 17 bases in the middle. The CDR3 runs to 16 residues. Germline V lookup: CDR1 LNHNV, CDR2 YYDKDF (reference sequence). CDR3 in amino acids: CATSSHLRGAQNIQYF. The CDR3 coding sequence is TGTGCCACCAGCAGTCACCTACGGGGGGCCCAAAACATTCAGTACTTC.

The chain uses TRBV19 and TRBJ2-3, with TRBD2 identical over 10 bases. Trimming took 6 bases from V and 5 from J; bases not matched to a gene: 14. Germline lookup yields CDR1 LNHDA and CDR2 SQIVND (reference sequence). This CDR3 is built from 17 residues. The CDR3 region is CASSVLAGANIGDTQYF. The CDR3 DNA reads TGTGCCAGTAGCGTCCTAGCGGGGGCCAATATAGGAGATACGCAGTATTTT.

The CDR3 sequence: CASSSGQGMGEQYF. As DNA, the CDR3 is TGTGCCAGCAGCTCGGGACAGGGAATGGGCGAGCAGTACTTC. The rearrangement uses TRBV14 and TRBJ2-7, with TRBD1 matching 9 bases. J lost 6 bases, V lost 5 bases, and 8 bases had no gene match. The length of the CDR3 is 14 residues. CDR1 and CDR2 from the germline V gene are SGHDN and FVKESK.

This clone was observed once. The chain has TRBV5-1 and TRBJ1-1; D not resolved. V lost 3 bases and J 5 bases, leaving 11 bases between the germline ends. Germline-derived CDR1 and CDR2 are SGHRS and YFSETQ. The CDR3 runs 13 residues. CDR3 sequence: CASSSRDVTEAFF. The CDR3 nucleotides read TGCGCCAGCAGCTCCCGGGATGTTACTGAAGCTTTCTTT.

J is TRBJ1-4 and V is TRBV28; 7 bases agree with TRBD1. Per the germline V gene, CDR1 is MDHEN and CDR2 is SYDVKM. Unmatched junction bases numbered 14, after V lost 5 bases and J lost 8 bases. This CDR3 comprises 16 residues. CDR3 sequence reads: CASSNPRGRSREKLFF. CDR3 nucleotides: TGTGCCAGCAGTAATCCGAGGGGGCGCAGTCGCGAAAAACTGTTTTTT.

The rearrangement links TRBV27 to TRBJ2-7; unclear D gene. V was cut by 0 bases and J by 3 bases, with 6 bases left in between. In germline, CDR1 is MNHEY, CDR2 SMNVEV (reference sequence). The CDR3 extends over 13 amino acids. The CDR3 DNA sequence: TGTGCCAGCAGTTTATCCGGAGTCTACGAGCAGTACTTC. Amino acid sequence: CASSLSGVYEQYF.

The rearrangement uses TRBV11-3 and TRBJ2-1, with 8 bases identical to TRBD1. Germline loops: CDR1 SGHNT, CDR2 YENEEA. This CDR3 is built from 15 residues. The trim removed 5 bases at V and 7 bases at J, leaving 10 bases unmatched. CDR3 bases: TGTGCCAGCAGCCCAGGGGGCCCCCCTGAGAATGAGCAGTTCTTC. Translation: CASSPGGPPENEQFF. The whole variable domain, filled in from reference TRBV11-3 and TRBJ2-1, reads EAGVVQSPRYKIIEKKQPVAFWCNPISGHNTLYWYLQNLGQGPELLIRYENEEAVDDSQLPKDRFSAERLKGVDSTLKIQPAELGDSAVYLCASSPGGPPENEQFFGPGTRLTVL.

The rearrangement uses TRBV28 and TRBJ1-2, with unresolved D. The CDR3 is 12 amino acids. Germline assignment: CDR1 MDHEN and CDR2 SYDVKM. V was trimmed by 5 bases and J by 2 bases, leaving 6 bases between them. The CDR3 region is CASSPGNYGYTF. The CDR3 nucleotides read TGTGCCAGCAGTCCGGGGAACTATGGCTACACCTTC.

The chain carries TRBV5-4 and TRBJ1-1; 10 bases align to TRBD1. The CDR3 runs to 15 residues. Germline CDR1 reads SGHNT; CDR2 reads YYREEE (reference sequence). Trimming removed 4 bases from V and 1 base from J; junction bases left unmatched: 4. DNA of the CDR3: TGTGCCAGCAGCGGGAGGACAGGGGGGAACACTGAAGCTTTCTTT. The encoded protein is CASSGRTGGNTEAFF.

V gene TRBV6-1 combines with J gene TRBJ2-6, with a possible D match to TRBD1 (6 bases). The CDR3 has 13 amino acids. Germline V CDR1 and CDR2: MNHNS, SASEGT. V lost 3 bases to trimming and J lost 9 bases, with 9 bases between them. CDR3 region: CASSEDSFNVLTF. The CDR3 DNA reads TGTGCCAGCAGTGAGGACAGCTTCAACGTCCTGACTTTC.

The genes are TRBV3-1 (or the pseudogene TRBV3-2) and TRBJ1-2; perhaps TRBD1 as D (5 bases). The CDR3 runs to 12 residues. Trimming stripped 4 bases from V and 8 bases from J, with 11 bases between. Germline V CDR1 and CDR2: LGHDT, YNNKEL (reference sequence). The CDR3 DNA reads as TGTGCCAGCAGCCTTCTGACAGACGGCTACACCTTC. It translates to CASSLLTDGYTF.

This chain joins TRBV13 and TRBJ1-4; no clear D gene. The CDR3 spans 13 residues. Germline loops: CDR1 PRHDT, CDR2 FYEKMQ (reference sequence). Trimming stripped 2 bases from V and 4 bases from J, with 5 bases between. The CDR3 DNA reads as TGTGCCAGCAGCTTAAGCCATAATGAAAAACTGTTTTTT. It codes for CASSLSHNEKLFF.

The chain recombines TRBV9 with TRBJ2-1; tentative D call: TRBD1 (6 bases). V shed 4 bases and J shed 8 bases, with 10 bases lying between them. CDR3 length: 12 amino acids. From germline, CDR1 is SGDLS and CDR2 YYNGEE. CDR3 in amino acids: CASSLQGYEQFF. As DNA, the CDR3 is TGTGCCAGCAGCCTACAGGGATATGAGCAGTTCTTC.

The CDR3 sequence is CASSEWLGSGNTIYF. DNA for the CDR3: TGTGCCAGCAGTGAATGGCTAGGCTCTGGAAACACCATATATTTT. The V call is TRBV2, the J call TRBJ1-3; D gene uncertain. The CDR3 length is 15 residues. The V and J ends lost 2 bases and 0 bases respectively, with 8 bases between them. Germline CDR1 reads SNHLY; CDR2 reads FYNNEI.